A single sample gave rise to the 15 T cell receptor beta chains below, sequenced in a study of T cell responses to AZD1222 COVID-19 vaccine. Clones were sequenced by immunoSEQ multiplex PCR, and TCRdb holds only the in-frame ones, with some missing. Of roughly 120,000 clones in the sample, roughly 90% were seen once. Specimen: peripheral blood, collected 28 days after the second AZD1222 dose. These TCRs come from an adult who received the AZD1222 COVID-19 vaccine.

The table lists this clone with a count of one. The chain uses TRBV19 and TRBJ2-7; 8 bases map to TRBD1. Germline values: CDR1 LNHDA, CDR2 SQIVND (reference sequence). The V segment lost 3 bases and the J segment 6 bases; nucleotides outside the gene matches: 10. The CDR3 has 15 amino acids. CDR3 region: CASSIALAGGGEQYF. CDR3 coding DNA: TGTGCCAGTAGTATTGCCTTGGCAGGGGGCGGCGAGCAGTACTTC.

This sequence joins TRBV19 and TRBJ1-5, with D possibly matching TRBD1 (6 bases). V gave up 4 bases and J gave up 3 bases, with 13 bases separating them. CDR3 length: 15 amino acids. CDR1 is LNHDA and CDR2 is SQIVND in the germline V gene (reference sequence). CDR3 nucleotides: TGTGCCAGTAGTAATCTCAGGGGAGACAATCAGCCCCAGCATTTT. Residues: CASSNLRGDNQPQHF.

This chain's CDR3 is CASSPSASGFQHF. CDR3 bases: TGTGCCAGCAGCCCATCAGCTTCGGGATTTCAGCATTTT. The genes are TRBV3-1 (or the pseudogene TRBV3-2) and TRBJ1-5; D unclear. Germline assignment: CDR1 LGHDT and CDR2 YNNKEL (reference sequence). The CDR3 loop spans 13 amino acids. V was trimmed by 4 bases and J by 13 bases, leaving 17 bases between them.

The chain carries TRBV6-2 or TRBV6-3 and TRBJ1-2, with D perhaps TRBD1 (6 bases). V lost 3 bases and J 6 bases, leaving 11 bases between the germline ends. The germline gives CDR1 MNHEY, CDR2 SVGEGT. CDR3 size: 13 residues. The CDR3 reads CASSYIQGNGYTF. As DNA, the CDR3 is TGTGCCAGCAGTTATATACAGGGTAATGGCTACACCTTC.

The chain recombines TRBV19 with TRBJ2-1, with D perhaps matching TRBD2 (6 bases). The CDR3 runs to 15 residues. Germline V gene sequence: CDR1 LNHDA, CDR2 SQIVND (reference sequence). Trimming took off 6 bases at V and 4 bases at J, with 16 bases between the two ends. The CDR3 sequence is CASRGFSAGYNEQFF. CDR3 DNA: TGTGCCAGTAGGGGTTTTTCTGCGGGGTACAATGAGCAGTTCTTC.

The chain has TRBV7-6 and TRBJ2-7, with TRBD2 matching over 10 bases. The junction had 20 bases not matched to a gene; V was cut back by 6 bases and J by 3 bases. Per the germline V gene, CDR1 is SGHVS and CDR2 is FNYEAQ. This CDR3 comprises 19 residues. The CDR3 is CASSEGLAGVLTLGYEQYF. DNA of the CDR3: TGTGCCAGCAGTGAGGGGCTAGCGGGAGTTCTAACATTAGGCTACGAGCAGTACTTC.

This rearrangement joins TRBV18 to TRBJ1-2, with 7 bases that match TRBD1. The CDR3 extends over 17 amino acids. V shed 2 bases, J shed 5 bases, and the junction held 14 bases outside the gene matches. Germline CDR1 reads KGHSH; CDR2 reads LQKENI. The CDR3 spells CASSPWVRRQGLYGYTF. CDR3 nucleotides: TGTGCCAGCTCACCATGGGTCCGGCGACAGGGCCTTTATGGCTACACCTTC.

The V call is TRBV11-2, the J call TRBJ2-7, with TRBD1 matching 12 bases. This CDR3 is built from 14 residues. V was clipped by 4 bases and J by 5 bases; unmatched bases: 3. Germline CDR1 SGHAT, CDR2 FQNNGV. CDR3 coding DNA: TGTGCCAGCAGCTGGGGACAGGGGGCGCACGAGCAGTACTTC. It specifies CASSWGQGAHEQYF.

The J gene is TRBJ2-1, the V gene TRBV10-3; D unclear. Trimming took off 4 bases at V and 15 bases at J, with 22 bases between the two ends. CDR3 length: 14 residues. In germline, CDR1 is ENHRY, CDR2 SYGVKD. The CDR3 protein is CAISATTTRTEPFF. The CDR3 DNA sequence: TGTGCCATCAGTGCTACCACAACACGGACCGAACCGTTCTTC.

The count of this clone is one. This sequence joins TRBV28 and TRBJ1-2; the match to TRBD1 covers 10 bases. This CDR3 is built from 13 residues. In germline, CDR1 is MDHEN, CDR2 SYDVKM. Trimming at V came to 7 bases and at J to 4 bases, leaving 3 bases not matched to a gene. CDR3 loop: CASIGQGGYGYTF. The CDR3 bases are TGTGCCAGCATCGGACAGGGGGGCTATGGCTACACCTTC.

In this sample, this clone turned up once. The CDR3 spells CASRKGQGIQPQHF. In DNA, the CDR3 is TGTGCCAGCAGAAAGGGACAGGGCATTCAGCCCCAGCATTTT. The rearrangement uses TRBV27 and TRBJ1-5, with 9 bases lining up with TRBD1. V was pared by 6 bases and J by 6 bases, with 6 bases of the junction left unmatched. The CDR3 has 14 amino acids. Germline CDR1 MNHEY, CDR2 SMNVEV (reference sequence).

The CDR3 DNA follows: TGTGCCAGTAGTTCAGGACAGGGCCTCGCCTACGAGCAGTACTTC. This encodes CASSSGQGLAYEQYF. The chain has TRBV19 and TRBJ2-7, with 8 bases aligning to TRBD1. Per the germline V gene, CDR1 is LNHDA and CDR2 is SQIVND (reference sequence). This CDR3 is 15 amino acids long. V dropped 5 bases and J dropped 2; count of bases not matched to a gene: 8.

The chain links TRBV6-4 to TRBJ2-1, with D perhaps matching TRBD2 (5 bases). Trimming removed 0 bases at V and 8 bases at J, with 17 bases between. The germline V gene encodes CDR1 MRHNA and CDR2 SNTAGT. This CDR3 is built from 16 residues. CDR3 amino acids: CASSDSGSPREDEQFF. In nucleotides, the CDR3 is TGTGCCAGCAGTGACTCAGGGAGCCCCCGAGAAGATGAGCAGTTCTTC.

The chain combines TRBV6-6 with TRBJ1-2; the D is unclear. Germline loops: CDR1 MNHNY, CDR2 SVGAGI (reference sequence). This CDR3 region has 14 residues. The V gene lost 7 bases and the J gene lost 0 bases, with 12 bases spanning the gap. In DNA form, the CDR3 reads TGTGCCAGCACTCCGGACGGTACTAACTATGGCTACACCTTC. This gives the protein CASTPDGTNYGYTF.

This chain connects TRBV24-1 to TRBJ2-7, with TRBD2 identical over 12 bases. Germline V gene data show CDR1 as KGHDR and CDR2 as SFDVKD. J lost 6 bases, V lost 11 bases, and 16 bases had no gene match. The CDR3 contains 16 residues. As DNA, the CDR3 is TGTGCCATCCCTAGCGGGAGGGCCTTTAATCCGCTCGAGCAGTACTTC. The encoded protein is CAIPSGRAFNPLEQYF.